The 30 T cell receptor beta chains listed next were all sequenced from one sample in a study of blood T cell repertoires in COVID-19. The method was immunoSEQ multiplex PCR; TCRdb's version includes in-frame clones alone and lacks a portion of them. The sample has more than 350,000 clones, about 90% seen once. Sequenced: peripheral blood. The receptors stem from a woman in her 30s with COVID-19, enrolled during active disease.

The chain carries TRBV13 and TRBJ2-1, with 14 bases that match TRBD2. With 1 base clipped from V and 8 bases from J, the junction kept 7 bases outside the gene matches. The CDR3 length is 17 residues. From germline, CDR1 is PRHDT and CDR2 FYEKMQ (reference sequence). The CDR3 protein is CASSLDSGLAGGDEQFF. In DNA, the CDR3 is TGTGCCAGCAGCTTAGATTCAGGACTAGCGGGAGGCGATGAGCAGTTCTTC.

A few counts support this clone. Other DNA sequences in the sample encode the same CDR3. CDR3 coding DNA: TGCAGCGTTGAAGGGCAGGGGTACACAGATACGCAGTATTTT. It is translated as CSVEGQGYTDTQYF. V gene TRBV29-1 combines with J gene TRBJ2-3; possibly TRBD1 for D (6 bases). This CDR3 has 14 amino acids. Germline V gives CDR1 SQVTM, CDR2 ANQGSEA. Trimming removed 1 base at V and 2 bases at J, with 10 bases between.

The V call is TRBV3-1 (or the pseudogene TRBV3-2), the J call TRBJ2-1; no reliable D call. Trimming took 0 bases from V and 13 from J, leaving 13 bases between them. This CDR3 spans 13 amino acids. Germline V CDR1 and CDR2: LGHDT, YNNKEL (reference sequence). CDR3: CASSQDGPMGQFF. In DNA, the CDR3 is TGTGCCAGCAGCCAAGATGGCCCCATGGGCCAGTTCTTC.

CDR3 in DNA: TGTGTCCCCGGCGGGAGGAGTTACAATGAGCAGTTCTTC. Amino acids: CVPGGRSYNEQFF. V is TRBV2 and J is TRBJ2-1, with 8 bases aligning to TRBD2. The CDR3 length is 13 residues. Germline-derived CDR1 and CDR2 are SNHLY and FYNNEI.

This rearrangement joins TRBV9 to TRBJ1-3; possibly TRBD1 for D (5 bases). The CDR3 runs to 15 residues. CDR1 is SGDLS and CDR2 is YYNGEE in the germline V gene. The germline V and J ends were trimmed by 5 bases and 4 bases, with 16 bases remaining between them. The CDR3 loop is CASSDRGGLGNTIYF. Here the CDR3 DNA reads TGTGCCAGCAGTGATAGGGGAGGTTTAGGAAACACCATATATTTT.

This sequence joins TRBV5-4 and TRBJ1-1, with 9 bases identical to TRBD1. J was trimmed by 5 bases and V by 4 bases; bases with no gene match: 12. CDR3 length: 16 residues. Germline V gives CDR1 SGHNT, CDR2 YYREEE (reference sequence). The DNA of the CDR3 is TGTGCCAGCAGCGAGGGCGGAGGGACAGGGCTTACTGAAGCTTTCTTT. Translation: CASSEGGGTGLTEAFF.

The chain is built from TRBV19 and TRBJ2-7; TRBD1 matches at 8 bases. Germline CDR1 LNHDA, CDR2 SQIVND (reference sequence). The CDR3 length is 13 residues. V lost 8 bases, J lost 0 bases, and 3 bases stayed unmatched. The CDR3 loop is CASGDRSSYEQYF. The CDR3 nucleotides read TGTGCCAGTGGGGACAGGAGCTCCTACGAGCAGTACTTC.

There are a few counts of this clone. The chain combines TRBV4-1 with TRBJ1-5; TRBD1 agrees at 8 bases. The CDR3 runs to 15 residues. The germline V gene encodes CDR1 MGHRA and CDR2 YSYEKL. The junction had 5 bases not matched to a gene; V was cut back by 6 bases and J by 1 base. The CDR3 DNA reads TGCGCCAGCAGGCAGACAGGGGTCAGCAATCAGCCCCAGCATTTT. Its translation: CASRQTGVSNQPQHF.

The chain couples TRBV7-9 to TRBJ2-1; TRBD2 matches at 12 bases. Germline V gene lookup returns CDR1 SEHNR and CDR2 FQNEAQ (reference sequence). The CDR3 consists of 18 residues. The V gene end was trimmed by 5 bases and the J gene end by 8 bases; junction bases not matched to a gene: 16. The CDR3 loop is CASSPWSATSGGWDEQFF. CDR3 sequence (DNA): TGTGCCAGCAGCCCATGGTCGGCTACTAGCGGGGGGTGGGATGAGCAGTTCTTC.

CDR3 in amino acids: CASSQAHDRVTDTQYF. The CDR3 DNA reads as TGTGCCAGCAGCCAAGCCCACGACAGGGTCACAGATACGCAGTATTTT. The V call is TRBV14, the J call TRBJ2-3, with TRBD1 identical over 7 bases. The CDR3 has 16 amino acids. Germline assignment: CDR1 SGHDN and CDR2 FVKESK. The junction had 6 bases not matched to a gene; V was cut back by 1 base and J by 2 bases.

The rearrangement joins TRBV10-2 to TRBJ1-1, with 7 bases matching TRBD1. V lost 8 bases and J lost 6; bases outside the gene matches: 9. This CDR3 region has 13 residues. Germline V lookup: CDR1 WSHSY, CDR2 SAAADI. DNA of the CDR3: TGCGCCAGCCAGGACAGGCAAACCTCTGAAGCTTTCTTT. Encoded protein: CASQDRQTSEAFF.

V is TRBV23-1 and J is TRBJ1-4; 8 bases are shared with TRBD1. TRBV23-1 is an open reading frame whose function is uncertain. V lost 4 bases and J lost 4; bases outside the gene matches: 8. This CDR3 has 16 residues. As DNA, the CDR3 is TGCGCCAGCAGTCGACTACGAGACAGGGGTAATGAAAAACTGTTTTTT. This translates into CASSRLRDRGNEKLFF.

This chain joins TRBV7-2 and TRBJ2-3; D unclear. Germline CDR1 and CDR2: SGHTA and FQGNSA. With 4 bases removed from V and 0 bases from J, the gap between germline ends came to 11 bases. The CDR3 spans 15 residues. CDR3 DNA sequence: TGTGCCAGCAGCTCTCCCCTAGGTAGCACAGATACGCAGTATTTT. Protein: CASSSPLGSTDTQYF.

This chain connects TRBV30 to TRBJ1-2; 7 bases match TRBD1. The V gene's germline CDR1 is GTSNPN and CDR2 SVGIG (reference sequence). The V gene end was trimmed by 2 bases and the J gene end by 7 bases; junction bases not matched to a gene: 7. This CDR3 is built from 13 residues. CDR3 sequence: CAWSTPGGRGYTF. CDR3 bases: TGTGCCTGGAGTACTCCAGGGGGACGTGGCTACACCTTC.

The genes are TRBV28 and TRBJ2-3; 9 bases are shared with TRBD1. CDR3 length: 13 amino acids. The V gene's germline CDR1 is MDHEN and CDR2 SYDVKM. The V segment lost 6 bases and the J segment 2 bases; nucleotides outside the gene matches: 0. CDR3 sequence reads: CASRQGATDTQYF. The CDR3 nucleotides read TGTGCCAGCAGACAGGGGGCCACAGATACGCAGTATTTT.

The CDR3 nucleotides read TGCGCCAGCAGCGGGACGATAGCGGGGGAATTGGGGGAGCAGTTCTTC. Protein product: CASSGTIAGELGEQFF. The chain links TRBV5-1 to TRBJ2-1, with 9 nucleotides matching TRBD2. CDR1 and CDR2 from the germline V gene are SGHRS and YFSETQ. The ends lost 4 bases at V and 10 bases at J; junction bases unmatched: 15. CDR3 length equals 16 residues.

The CDR3 coding sequence is TGTGCCAGTAGGGTCCGTGGACTAGCGGGAATCCCTGAGCAGTTCTTC. This gives the protein CASRVRGLAGIPEQFF. The V gene is TRBV19, the J gene TRBJ2-1, with 12 bases identical to TRBD2. CDR1 LNHDA and CDR2 SQIVND come from the germline V gene (reference sequence). The CDR3 sequence is 16 residues long. Germline trimming cut 6 bases from V and 9 bases from J; bases unmatched to any gene: 12. The full variable domain, with the rest looked up from reference TRBV19 and TRBJ2-1, is DGGITQSPKYLFRKEGQNVTLSCEQNLNHDAMYWYRQDPGQGLRLIYYSQIVNDFQKGDIAEGYSVSREKKESFPLTVTSAQKNPTAFYLCASRVRGLAGIPEQFFGPGTRLTVL.

The chain carries TRBV7-8 and TRBJ2-3; 14 nucleotides match TRBD2. Germline V gene lookup returns CDR1 SGHVS and CDR2 FQNEAQ. The CDR3 contains 17 residues. V shed 2 bases, J shed 5 bases, and the junction held 6 bases outside the gene matches. DNA of the CDR3: TGTGCCAGCAGCTTACTGAGACTAGCGGGGGGGGGAGATACGCAGTATTTT. Protein sequence: CASSLLRLAGGGDTQYF.

The chain recombines TRBV4-1 with TRBJ1-1; D perhaps matches TRBD1 (5 bases). The CDR3 contains 16 residues. CDR1 MGHRA and CDR2 YSYEKL come from the germline V gene. The V gene lost 2 bases and the J gene lost 2 bases, with 15 bases spanning the gap. The CDR3 nucleotides are TGCGCCAGCAGCCAACGAATAGGCAGGGAAAACACTGAAGCTTTCTTT. Protein product: CASSQRIGRENTEAFF.

The chain combines TRBV9 with TRBJ2-1; 7 bases are a match to TRBD1. Germline values: CDR1 SGDLS, CDR2 YYNGEE. V was pared by 4 bases and J by 1 base, with 5 bases of the junction left unmatched. The CDR3 covers 15 residues. CDR3 region: CASSPRDRSYNEQFF. DNA for the CDR3: TGTGCCAGCAGCCCCCGGGACAGATCCTACAATGAGCAGTTCTTC.

The chain couples TRBV7-9 to TRBJ1-5; D may be TRBD1 (5 bases). Per the germline V gene, CDR1 is SEHNR and CDR2 is FQNEAQ (reference sequence). The CDR3 has 14 amino acids. Trimming cost V 0 bases and J 6 bases, with 9 bases left between them. CDR3 bases: TGTGCCAGCAGCTTAGCCGGGAGGGGTCAGCCCCAGCATTTT. Encoded protein: CASSLAGRGQPQHF.

A single count supports this clone. The chain joins TRBV5-6 to TRBJ2-2; 16 bases map to TRBD2. Unmatched junction bases numbered 11, after V lost 4 bases and J lost 5 bases. Germline loops: CDR1 SGHDT, CDR2 YYEEEE. This CDR3 has 19 amino acids. The CDR3 here is CASSPGLAGGPRFTGELFF. CDR3 in DNA: TGTGCCAGCAGCCCGGGACTAGCGGGAGGGCCCCGGTTTACCGGGGAGCTGTTTTTT.

V gene TRBV6-2 or TRBV6-3 combines with J gene TRBJ2-1, with 9 bases identical to TRBD2. In germline, CDR1 is MNHEY, CDR2 SVGEGT. This CDR3 comprises 20 residues. The junction had 18 bases not matched to a gene; V was cut back by 2 bases and J by 4 bases. The CDR3 DNA is TGTGCCAGCAGTTACCTACTCTTTGCGGGAGGGCCTGAAAAGTACAATGAGCAGTTCTTC. Its protein is CASSYLLFAGGPEKYNEQFF.

This clone came up a few times. At one end, the junction sequence differs from germline, possibly due to a read error. The genes are TRBV12-3 or TRBV12-4 and TRBJ1-2; D is perhaps TRBD1 (5 bases). This CDR3 spans 11 amino acids. CDR3 loop: CASSLNPPQGF. In DNA form, the CDR3 reads TGTGCCAGCAGTTTAAACCCCCCGCAGGGCTTC.

V is TRBV20-1 and J is TRBJ1-5; D uncertain. Germline values: CDR1 DFQATT, CDR2 SNEGSKA (reference sequence). V was trimmed by 3 bases and J by 5 bases, leaving 17 bases between them. This CDR3 has 15 residues. The CDR3 coding sequence is TGCAGTGCTAGTGCTCAAAGCGGCGAATATCAGCCCCAGCATTTT. Residues: CSASAQSGEYQPQHF.

In its sample, this clone was seen a few times. This chain uses TRBV7-2 with TRBJ2-7, with TRBD2 matching over 9 bases. The CDR3 extends over 14 amino acids. Germline V CDR1 and CDR2: SGHTA, FQGNSA. The V segment lost 3 bases and the J segment 7 bases; nucleotides outside the gene matches: 7. CDR3 DNA: TGTGCCAGCAGCTTGGGTAGCGGGGGCCGAGAGCAGTACTTC. Its protein is CASSLGSGGREQYF.

The chain is built from TRBV5-1 and TRBJ1-1; maybe TRBD1 (5 bases). Trimming took 1 base from V and 6 from J, leaving 16 bases between them. CDR3 length: 15 amino acids. The germline V gene has CDR1 SGHRS and CDR2 YFSETQ. In DNA form, the CDR3 reads TGCGCCAGCAGCTTGCTAGTTGGAAAACAGGCTGAAGCTTTCTTT. The encoded protein is CASSLLVGKQAEAFF.

This chain connects TRBV7-9 to TRBJ2-7, with TRBD1 matching 10 bases. V lost 8 bases to trimming and J lost 5 bases; unmatched junction nucleotides: 12. Germline values: CDR1 SEHNR, CDR2 FQNEAQ (reference sequence). This CDR3 has 15 residues. The CDR3 reads CASGLAGTGADEQYF. The CDR3, as DNA: TGTGCCAGCGGGTTGGCCGGGACAGGGGCCGACGAGCAGTACTTC.

The chain has TRBV5-1 and TRBJ1-1; 8 bases are a match to TRBD1. Germline assignment: CDR1 SGHRS and CDR2 YFSETQ. J was trimmed by 5 bases and V by 2 bases; bases with no gene match: 2. The CDR3 consists of 13 residues. The CDR3 protein is CASSFTGGTEAFF. In DNA, the CDR3 is TGCGCCAGCAGCTTCACAGGGGGTACTGAAGCTTTCTTT.

The count of this clone is one. The CDR3 DNA reads as TGTGCCAGCAGCCAAGGCCTCCGGCAGGGAGGACACTATGGCTACACCTTC. Translating it yields CASSQGLRQGGHYGYTF. The chain uses TRBV3-1 (or the pseudogene TRBV3-2) and TRBJ1-2; tentatively, D is TRBD1 (5 bases). Germline CDR1 and CDR2: LGHDT and YNNKEL (reference sequence). Trimming removed 1 base at V and 3 bases at J, with 18 bases between. CDR3 length: 17 amino acids.